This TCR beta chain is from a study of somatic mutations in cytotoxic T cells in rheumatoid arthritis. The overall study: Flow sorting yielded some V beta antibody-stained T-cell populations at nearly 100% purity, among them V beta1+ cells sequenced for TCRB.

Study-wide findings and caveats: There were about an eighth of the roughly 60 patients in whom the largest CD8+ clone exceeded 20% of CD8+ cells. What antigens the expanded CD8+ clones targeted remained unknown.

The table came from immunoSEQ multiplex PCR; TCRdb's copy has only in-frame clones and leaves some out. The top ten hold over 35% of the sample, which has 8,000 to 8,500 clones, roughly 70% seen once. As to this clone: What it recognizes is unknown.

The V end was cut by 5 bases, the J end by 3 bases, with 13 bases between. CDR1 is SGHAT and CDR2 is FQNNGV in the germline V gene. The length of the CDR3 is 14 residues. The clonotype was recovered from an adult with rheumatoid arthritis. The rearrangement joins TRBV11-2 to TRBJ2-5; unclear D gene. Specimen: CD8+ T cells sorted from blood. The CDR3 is CASSPWGLEETQYF. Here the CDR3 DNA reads TGTGCCAGCAGCCCATGGGGTCTTGAAGAGACCCAGTACTTC.